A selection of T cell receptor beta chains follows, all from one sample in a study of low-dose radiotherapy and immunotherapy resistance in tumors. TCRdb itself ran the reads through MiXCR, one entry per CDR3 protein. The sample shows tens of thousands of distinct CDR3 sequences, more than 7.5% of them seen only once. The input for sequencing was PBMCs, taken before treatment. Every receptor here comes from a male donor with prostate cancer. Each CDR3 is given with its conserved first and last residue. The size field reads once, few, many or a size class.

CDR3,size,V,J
CASSSGQWAVQPQHF,many,TRBV7-8,TRBJ1-5
CSVLRQQETQYF,many,TRBV29-1,TRBJ2-5
CTAGTSGYEQYF,few,TRBV20-1,TRBJ2-7
CASSPRPESNEQFF,many,TRBV6-5,TRBJ2-1
CASSLVMNTGELFF,many,TRBV7-2,TRBJ2-2
CATSKGQAYEQYF,many,TRBV24-1,TRBJ2-7
CASSRPVQGSTGELFF,many,TRBV6-5,TRBJ2-2
CASSLRRRDPNEQFF,many,TRBV11-2,TRBJ2-1
CASSYQGSNSPLHF,many,TRBV6-6,TRBJ1-6
CASSLGGDNEQFF,many,TRBV5-1,TRBJ2-1
CASSLGRTGDTDTQYF,many,TRBV5-1,TRBJ2-3
CSASGGLAGGYEQYF,many,TRBV20-1,TRBJ2-7
CSASIVSNYGYTF,many,TRBV20-1,TRBJ1-2
CASSFVGEQFF,many,TRBV5-1,TRBJ2-1
CASSPLAGRGSYEQYF,many,TRBV12-3/TRBV12-4,TRBJ2-7
CSVVGEGDGYTF,many,TRBV29-1,TRBJ1-2
CASSETGNVYNSPLHF,many,TRBV5-1,TRBJ1-6
CASSQRTGLDTQYF,many,TRBV4-2,TRBJ2-3
CASSDGASGSYEQYF,many,TRBV6-5,TRBJ2-7
CASSLGGLLNEQFF,many,TRBV5-8,TRBJ2-1
CASSPAGQETQYF,few,TRBV5-4,TRBJ2-5
CSVGWGNTEAFF,many,TRBV29-1,TRBJ1-1
CASLGWGLAQLRNTGELFF,many,TRBV10-2,TRBJ2-2
CSPYGLAGSYNEQFF,many,TRBV20-1,TRBJ2-1
CSARASGTSNIYEQFF,many,TRBV20-1,TRBJ2-1
CASSQASGYTDTQYF,many,TRBV3-1,TRBJ2-3
CASSYRDRTYEQYF,many,TRBV6-5,TRBJ2-7
CSASRSGPYEQYF,many,TRBV20-1,TRBJ2-7
CASSLLAGEQFF,many,TRBV7-2,TRBJ2-1